This T cell receptor beta chain was recorded in a study of blood T cells in healthy people across ages. Sample-barcoded 5' priming and a J-beta primer mix drove a second PCR of 7 to 11 cycles. TCRdb re-called the 5' RACE reads with MiXCR, one entry per CDR3 protein. Of some 1.5 million distinct CDR3 sequences in the sample, about 45% are singletons; the top ten hold over 3.5%. V lost 1 base to trimming and J lost 1 base, with 10 bases between them. Germline loops: CDR1 MNHEY, CDR2 SMNVEV (reference sequence). This CDR3 has 15 amino acids. In the case of this clonotype: What it binds is unknown.

The donors, healthy Caucasians from Russia, were aged about 6 to 95. Overall study findings and caveats: There were more naive CD4+ cells and higher diversity in long-lived donors than in aged donors.

The origin of this receptor is a woman aged 18 to 35 in good health. The chain uses TRBV27 and TRBJ2-5, with D uncertain. Sequenced input: blood. Here the CDR3 DNA reads TGTGCCAGCAGTTTATGGAAGGCACCCCAAGAGACCCAGTACTTC. Translated, it gives CASSLWKAPQETQYF.